These 13 T cell receptor beta chains were all obtained from the same sample, sequenced in a study of PD-1 blockade in mismatch repair-deficient tumors. Assay used: immunoSEQ multiplex PCR; TCRdb lists only in-frame clones, some missing. The sample has 17,000 or so clones; approximately 87% are singletons. The sample was PBMCs, taken less than 25 weeks after starting pembrolizumab. Receptors originate from an adult with mismatch repair-deficient cancer.

This clone has just a few counts. The chain joins TRBV5-1 to TRBJ2-3, with 10 nucleotides matching TRBD2. V gave up 3 bases and J gave up 2 bases; unmatched junction bases: 6. The CDR3 has 16 amino acids. Germline CDR1 reads SGHRS; CDR2 reads YFSETQ. The CDR3 spells CASSSGLAELTDTQYF. The DNA of the CDR3 is TGCGCCAGCAGCTCCGGACTAGCGGAGCTCACAGATACGCAGTATTTT.

The V call is TRBV7-9, the J call TRBJ1-4; no reliable D call. This CDR3 has 16 amino acids. CDR1 is SEHNR, CDR2 FQNEAQ, per germline (reference sequence). The V end lost 1 base, the J end lost 1 base, and 10 bases lay between the germline ends. Written as DNA, the CDR3 is TGTGCCAGCAGCTTAGATGGAGGGCTAACTAATGAAAAACTGTTTTTT. Translation: CASSLDGGLTNEKLFF.

This chain uses TRBV6-6 with TRBJ2-7, with a tentative D call TRBD1 (5 bases). Between the trimmed V and J ends, which lost 8 bases and 0 bases, there was a span of 5 bases. Germline assignment: CDR1 MNHNY and CDR2 SVGAGI (reference sequence). CDR3 size: 11 residues. In DNA, the CDR3 is TGTGCCAGCGACAGCTCCTACGAGCAGTACTTC. It encodes CASDSSYEQYF.

V usage is TRBV11-2 and J usage is TRBJ2-1, with D possibly being TRBD1 (5 bases). Trimming took off 2 bases at V and 9 bases at J, with 8 bases between the two ends. Looked up from germline, CDR1 is SGHAT and CDR2 is FQNNGV. The CDR3 spans 12 residues. CDR3 DNA sequence: TGTGCCAGCAGCTTACAGGGTGGTGAGCAGTTCTTC. Translation gives CASSLQGGEQFF.

The rearrangement joins TRBV2 to TRBJ2-1; a weak D match, TRBD2 (5 bases). Germline assignment: CDR1 SNHLY and CDR2 FYNNEI. This CDR3 has 15 residues. The ends were cut back, 8 bases at V and 7 bases at J, with 21 bases in the middle. CDR3 amino acids: CASVGEGSTANEQFF. The DNA of the CDR3 is TGTGCCAGCGTGGGAGAGGGCTCAACAGCTAATGAGCAGTTCTTC.

This clone was recorded once. This chain links TRBV4-1 with TRBJ2-3; 8 bases agree with TRBD2. The V and J ends lost 0 bases and 2 bases, in that order; junction bases with no gene match: 10. Germline assignment: CDR1 MGHRA and CDR2 YSYEKL. The CDR3 is 18 amino acids. This CDR3 is CASSQDPLAGQLTDTQYF. Written as DNA, the CDR3 is TGCGCCAGCAGCCAAGATCCCTTAGCGGGACAACTCACAGATACGCAGTATTTT.

The chain carries TRBV19 and TRBJ1-4, with D possibly TRBD1 on 6 matching bases. Germline lookup yields CDR1 LNHDA and CDR2 SQIVND (reference sequence). Trimming stripped 8 bases from V and 4 bases from J, with 14 bases between. The CDR3 consists of 14 residues. The DNA of the CDR3 is TGTGCCAGTCGACCGGGACACCTTAATGAAAAACTGTTTTTT. Amino acids: CASRPGHLNEKLFF.

The CDR3 DNA sequence: TGTGCCATCAGTTCTAGACAGTCAACTAATGAAAAACTGTTTTTT. Its translation is CAISSRQSTNEKLFF. The rearrangement uses TRBV10-3 and TRBJ1-4; D is perhaps TRBD1 (5 bases). In germline, CDR1 is ENHRY, CDR2 SYGVKD. The V end lost 5 bases, the J end lost 0 bases, and 10 bases lay between the germline ends. The CDR3 extends over 15 amino acids.

The gene calls are TRBV5-1 and TRBJ2-1; TRBD2 aligns across 7 bases. The junction had 10 bases not matched to a gene; V was cut back by 0 bases and J by 4 bases. The CDR3 has 17 residues. Germline V gene sequence: CDR1 SGHRS, CDR2 YFSETQ. This chain's CDR3 is CASSLGGRASGYNEQFF. The CDR3 DNA is TGCGCCAGCAGCTTGGGGGGGAGGGCTAGCGGATACAATGAGCAGTTCTTC.

This clone was picked up a small number of times. This chain links TRBV5-4 with TRBJ2-7, with TRBD1 matching over 7 bases. V was pared by 0 bases and J by 7 bases, with 7 bases of the junction left unmatched. The CDR3 loop spans 14 amino acids. Germline CDR1 reads SGHNT; CDR2 reads YYREEE (reference sequence). In DNA, the CDR3 is TGTGCCAGCAGCTTGGAAGGGGGCGCGTGGGAGCAGTACTTC. Translating gives CASSLEGGAWEQYF.

The chain combines TRBV10-1 with TRBJ2-2; TRBD1 matches 7 bases. The CDR3 totals 14 residues. Germline CDR1 and CDR2: WNHNN and SYGVQD (reference sequence). J gave up 5 bases and V 5 bases, and 5 bases lay outside the gene matches. CDR3 nucleotides: TGCGCCAGCAGTTGGGACAGTGCAACCGGGGAGCTGTTTTTT. Translating gives CASSWDSATGELFF.

The rearrangement joins TRBV27 to TRBJ1-2; D call uncertain. CDR3 length equals 15 residues. Germline V gives CDR1 MNHEY, CDR2 SMNVEV (reference sequence). V gave up 4 bases and J gave up 4 bases, with 16 bases separating them. The CDR3 nucleotides are TGTGCCAGCAGTTCCCAGATTGAGGAAGTCTATGGCTACACCTTC. Residues: CASSSQIEEVYGYTF.

The chain combines TRBV18 with TRBJ2-3, with 9 nucleotides matching TRBD1. The CDR3 spans 16 residues. The junction had 12 bases not matched to a gene; V was cut back by 4 bases and J by 7 bases. Germline CDR1 and CDR2: KGHSH and LQKENI. In DNA form, the CDR3 reads TGTGCCAGCTCACTTCAATCCGGGACAGGGACAAATACGCAGTATTTT. As protein: CASSLQSGTGTNTQYF.